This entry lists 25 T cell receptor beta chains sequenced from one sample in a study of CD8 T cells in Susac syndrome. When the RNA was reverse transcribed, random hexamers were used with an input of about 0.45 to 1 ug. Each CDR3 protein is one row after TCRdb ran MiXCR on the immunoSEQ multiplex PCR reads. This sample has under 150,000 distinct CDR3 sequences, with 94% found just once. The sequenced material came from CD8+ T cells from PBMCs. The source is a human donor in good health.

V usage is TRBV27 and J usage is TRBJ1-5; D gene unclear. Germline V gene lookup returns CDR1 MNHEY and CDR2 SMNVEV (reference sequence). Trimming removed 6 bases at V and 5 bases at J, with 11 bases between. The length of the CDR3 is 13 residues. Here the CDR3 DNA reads TGTGCCAGCAGCTTTGGCACGGATCAGCCCCAGCATTTT. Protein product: CASSFGTDQPQHF.

The CDR3 is CASGGNADTQYF. CDR3 DNA: TGTGCCAGCGGTGGTAACGCAGATACGCAGTATTTT. The chain combines TRBV27 with TRBJ2-3, with D hard to call. This CDR3 contains 12 residues. V was shortened by 8 bases and J by 4 bases, with 10 bases between the two germline ends. Germline CDR1 MNHEY, CDR2 SMNVEV (reference sequence).

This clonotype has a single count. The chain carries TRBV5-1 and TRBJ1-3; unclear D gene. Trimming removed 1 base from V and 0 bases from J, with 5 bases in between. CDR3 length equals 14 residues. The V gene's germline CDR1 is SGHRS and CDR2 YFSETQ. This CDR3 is CASSLTDSGNTIYF. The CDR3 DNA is TGCGCCAGCAGCTTGACTGACTCTGGAAACACCATATATTTT. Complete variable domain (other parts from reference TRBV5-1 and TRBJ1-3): KAGVTQTPRYLIKTRGQQVTLSCSPISGHRSVSWYQQTPGQGLQFLFEYFSETQRNKGNFPGRFSGRQFSNSRSEMNVSTLELGDSALYLCASSLTDSGNTIYFGEGSWLTVV.

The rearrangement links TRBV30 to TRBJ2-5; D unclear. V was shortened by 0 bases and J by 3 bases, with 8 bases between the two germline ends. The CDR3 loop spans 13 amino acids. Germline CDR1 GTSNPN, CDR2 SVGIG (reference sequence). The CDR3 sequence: CAWSVRSEETQYF. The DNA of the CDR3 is TGTGCCTGGAGTGTAAGGAGTGAAGAGACCCAGTACTTC. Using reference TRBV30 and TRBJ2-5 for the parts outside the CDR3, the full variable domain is SQTIHQWPATLVQPVGSPLSLECTVEGTSNPNLYWYRQAAGRGLQLLFYSVGIGQISSEVPQNLSASRPQDRQFILSSKKLLLSDSGFYLCAWSVRSEETQYFGPGTRLLVL.

The CDR3 bases are TGTGCCAGCAGCCGTCGATCGTGGGGGTCCTACAATGAGCAGTTCTTC. This sequence encodes CASSRRSWGSYNEQFF. J is TRBJ2-1 and V is TRBV14, with D perhaps matching TRBD1 or TRBD2 (5 bases each). The CDR3 runs to 16 residues. Looked up from germline, CDR1 is SGHDN and CDR2 is FVKESK. Trimming shortened V by 4 bases and J by 1 base, and 14 bases separated the two germline ends. Full variable domain (missing parts from reference TRBV14 and TRBJ2-1): EAGVTQFPSHSVIEKGQTVTLRCDPISGHDNLYWYRRVMGKEIKFLLHFVKESKQDESGMPNNRFLAERTGGTYSTLKVQPAELEDSGVYFCASSRRSWGSYNEQFFGPGTRLTVL.

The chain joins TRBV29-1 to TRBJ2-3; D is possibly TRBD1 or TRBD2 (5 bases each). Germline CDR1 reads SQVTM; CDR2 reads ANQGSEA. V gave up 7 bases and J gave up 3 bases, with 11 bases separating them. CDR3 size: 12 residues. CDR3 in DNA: TGCAGCGCCCTGGGGGAAACAGATACGCAGTATTTT. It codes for CSALGETDTQYF.

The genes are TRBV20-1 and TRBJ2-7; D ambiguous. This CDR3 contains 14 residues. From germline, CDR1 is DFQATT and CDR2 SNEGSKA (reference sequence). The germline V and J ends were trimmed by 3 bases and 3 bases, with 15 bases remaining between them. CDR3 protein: CSASYSAFDYEQYF. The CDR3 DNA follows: TGCAGTGCTAGCTACAGCGCGTTCGACTACGAGCAGTACTTC.

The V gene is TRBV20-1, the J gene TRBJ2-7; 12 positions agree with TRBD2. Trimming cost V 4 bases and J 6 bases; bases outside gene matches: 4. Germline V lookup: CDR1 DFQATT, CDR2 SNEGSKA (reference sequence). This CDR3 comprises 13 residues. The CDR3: CSATSGRASEQYF. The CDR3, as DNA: TGCAGTGCTACTAGCGGGAGGGCCTCCGAGCAGTACTTC.

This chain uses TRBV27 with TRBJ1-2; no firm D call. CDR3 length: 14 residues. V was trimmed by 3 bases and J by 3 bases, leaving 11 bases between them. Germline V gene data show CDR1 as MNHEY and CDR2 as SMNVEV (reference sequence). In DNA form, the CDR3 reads TGTGCCAGCAGTTTGTTCCCCGAGGACTATGGCTACACCTTC. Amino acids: CASSLFPEDYGYTF.

In DNA, the CDR3 is TGTGCCAGCAGTGGCAGTACCTACGAGCAGTACTTC. Translation gives CASSGSTYEQYF. This sequence joins TRBV27 and TRBJ2-7, with unresolved D. V was cut by 5 bases and J by 2 bases, with 7 bases left in between. The CDR3 consists of 12 residues. CDR1 MNHEY and CDR2 SMNVEV come from the germline V gene (reference sequence).

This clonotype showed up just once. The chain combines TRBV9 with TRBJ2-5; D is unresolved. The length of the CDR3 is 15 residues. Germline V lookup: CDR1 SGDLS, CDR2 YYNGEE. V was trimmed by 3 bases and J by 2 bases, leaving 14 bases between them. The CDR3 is CASSASSHIQETQYF. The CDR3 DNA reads TGTGCCAGCAGCGCAAGCTCTCATATTCAAGAGACCCAGTACTTC. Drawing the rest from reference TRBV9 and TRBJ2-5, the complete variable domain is DSGVTQTPKHLITATGQRVTLRCSPRSGDLSVYWYQQSLDQGLQFLIQYYNGEERAKGNILERFSAQQFPDLHSELNLSSLELGDSALYFCASSASSHIQETQYFGPGTRLLVL.

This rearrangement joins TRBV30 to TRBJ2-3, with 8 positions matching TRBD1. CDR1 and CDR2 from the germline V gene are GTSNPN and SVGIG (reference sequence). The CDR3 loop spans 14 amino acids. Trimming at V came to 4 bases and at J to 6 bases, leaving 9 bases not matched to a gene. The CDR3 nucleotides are TGTGCCTGGAAGACAGGGGCTACCGGGGATACGCAGTATTTT. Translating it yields CAWKTGATGDTQYF.

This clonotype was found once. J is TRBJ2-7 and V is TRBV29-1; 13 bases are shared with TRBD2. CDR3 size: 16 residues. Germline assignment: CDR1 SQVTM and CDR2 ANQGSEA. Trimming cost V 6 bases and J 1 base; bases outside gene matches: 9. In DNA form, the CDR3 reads TGCAGCGTCCAAGGACTAGCGGGAGTTAAGTCCTACGAGCAGTACTTC. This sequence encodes CSVQGLAGVKSYEQYF.

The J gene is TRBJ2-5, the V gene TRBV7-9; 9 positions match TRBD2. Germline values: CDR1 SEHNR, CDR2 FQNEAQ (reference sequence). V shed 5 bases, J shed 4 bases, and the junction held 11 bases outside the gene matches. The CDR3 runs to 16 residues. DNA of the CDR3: TGTGCCAGCAGCACCGTAGCGGGAGAAGGGGCAGAGACCCAGTACTTC. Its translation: CASSTVAGEGAETQYF.

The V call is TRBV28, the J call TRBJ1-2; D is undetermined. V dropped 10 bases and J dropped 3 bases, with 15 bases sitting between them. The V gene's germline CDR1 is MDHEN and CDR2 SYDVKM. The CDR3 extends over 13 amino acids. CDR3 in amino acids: CATSPLGDYGYTF. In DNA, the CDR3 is TGTGCCACCTCCCCCCTCGGGGACTATGGCTACACCTTC.

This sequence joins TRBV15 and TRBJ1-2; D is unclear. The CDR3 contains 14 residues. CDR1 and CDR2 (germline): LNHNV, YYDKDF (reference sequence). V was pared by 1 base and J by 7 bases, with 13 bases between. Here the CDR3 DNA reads TGTGCCACCAGCAGAGGGAGTACTAGTTCTGGCTACACCTTC. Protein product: CATSRGSTSSGYTF.

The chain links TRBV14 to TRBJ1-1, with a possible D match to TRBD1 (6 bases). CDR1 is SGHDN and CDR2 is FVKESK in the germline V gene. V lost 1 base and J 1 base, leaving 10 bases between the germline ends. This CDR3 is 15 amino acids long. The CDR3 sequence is CASSQGGTKNTEAFF. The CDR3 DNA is TGTGCCAGCAGCCAAGGAGGGACAAAGAACACTGAAGCTTTCTTT.

The CDR3 region is CASSLVGTGGNQPQHF. The CDR3 DNA reads as TGTGCCAGCAGTTTAGTCGGGACAGGGGGCAATCAGCCCCAGCATTTT. The chain recombines TRBV28 with TRBJ1-5, with TRBD1 identical over 10 bases. CDR1 and CDR2 from the germline V gene are MDHEN and SYDVKM. J lost 2 bases, V lost 2 bases, and 3 bases had no gene match. The CDR3 runs to 16 residues.

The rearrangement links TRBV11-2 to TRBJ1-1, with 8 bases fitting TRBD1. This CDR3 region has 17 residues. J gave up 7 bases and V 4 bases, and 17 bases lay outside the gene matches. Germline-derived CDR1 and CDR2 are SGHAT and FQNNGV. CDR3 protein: CASSSVGDRWRSGEAFF. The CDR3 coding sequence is TGTGCCAGCAGCTCCGTAGGGGACAGGTGGCGCTCAGGTGAAGCTTTCTTT.

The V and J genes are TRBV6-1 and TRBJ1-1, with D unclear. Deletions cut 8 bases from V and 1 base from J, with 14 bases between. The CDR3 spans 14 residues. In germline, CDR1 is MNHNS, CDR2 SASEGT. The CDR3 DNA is TGTGCCAGCTGGATTTTTGAGGGGAACACTGAAGCTTTCTTT. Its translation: CASWIFEGNTEAFF.

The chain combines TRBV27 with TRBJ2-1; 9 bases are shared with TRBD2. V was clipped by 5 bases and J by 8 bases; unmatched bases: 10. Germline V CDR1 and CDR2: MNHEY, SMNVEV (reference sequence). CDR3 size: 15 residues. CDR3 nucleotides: TGTGCCAGCAGTGCGACTAGCGGATCAGGGTATGAGCAGTTCTTC. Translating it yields CASSATSGSGYEQFF.

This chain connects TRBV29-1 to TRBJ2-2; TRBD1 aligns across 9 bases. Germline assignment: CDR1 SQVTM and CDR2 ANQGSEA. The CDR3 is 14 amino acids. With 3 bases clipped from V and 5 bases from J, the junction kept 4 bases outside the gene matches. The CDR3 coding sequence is TGCAGCGTTGATGGGACAGGGAAGACCGGGGAGCTGTTTTTT. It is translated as CSVDGTGKTGELFF.

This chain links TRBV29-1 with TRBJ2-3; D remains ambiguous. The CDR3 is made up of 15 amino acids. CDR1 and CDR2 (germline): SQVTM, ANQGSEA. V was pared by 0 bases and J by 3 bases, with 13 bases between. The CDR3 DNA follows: TGCAGCGTTGAAGATCTTGGGGAAAGGACAGATACGCAGTATTTT. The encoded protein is CSVEDLGERTDTQYF.

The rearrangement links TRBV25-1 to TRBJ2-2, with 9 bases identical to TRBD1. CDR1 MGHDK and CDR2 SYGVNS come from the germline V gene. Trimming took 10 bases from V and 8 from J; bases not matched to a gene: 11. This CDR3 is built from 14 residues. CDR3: CATWGQGTGGELFF. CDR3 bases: TGTGCCACCTGGGGACAGGGAACGGGTGGGGAGCTGTTTTTT.

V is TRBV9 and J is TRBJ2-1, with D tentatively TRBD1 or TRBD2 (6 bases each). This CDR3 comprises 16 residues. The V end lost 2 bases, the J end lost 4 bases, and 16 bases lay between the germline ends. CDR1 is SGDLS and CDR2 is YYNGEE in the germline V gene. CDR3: CASSVGWGAEYNEQFF. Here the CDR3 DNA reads TGTGCCAGCAGCGTCGGATGGGGGGCGGAATACAATGAGCAGTTCTTC. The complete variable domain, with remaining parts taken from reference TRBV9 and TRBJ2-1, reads DSGVTQTPKHLITATGQRVTLRCSPRSGDLSVYWYQQSLDQGLQFLIQYYNGEERAKGNILERFSAQQFPDLHSELNLSSLELGDSALYFCASSVGWGAEYNEQFFGPGTRLTVL.